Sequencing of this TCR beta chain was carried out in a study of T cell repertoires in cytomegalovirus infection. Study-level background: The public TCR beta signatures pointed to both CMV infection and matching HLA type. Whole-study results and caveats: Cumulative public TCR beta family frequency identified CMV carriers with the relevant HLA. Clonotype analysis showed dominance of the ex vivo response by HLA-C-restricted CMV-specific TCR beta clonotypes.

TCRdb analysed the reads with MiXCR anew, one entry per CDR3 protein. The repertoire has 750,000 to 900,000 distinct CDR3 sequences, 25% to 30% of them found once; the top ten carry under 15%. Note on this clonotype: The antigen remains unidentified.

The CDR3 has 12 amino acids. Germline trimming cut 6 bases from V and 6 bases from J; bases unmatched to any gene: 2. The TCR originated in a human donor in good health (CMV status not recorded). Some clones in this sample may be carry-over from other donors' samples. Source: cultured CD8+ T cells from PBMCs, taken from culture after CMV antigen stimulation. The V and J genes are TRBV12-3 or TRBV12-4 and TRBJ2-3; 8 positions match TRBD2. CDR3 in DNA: TGTGCCAGCAGGACTAGCGAGGATACGCAGTATTTT. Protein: CASRTSEDTQYF.